This TCR beta chain was recorded in a study of Tregs in tolerant kidney transplant recipients. Study overall: The nonmyeloablative bone marrow transplants came from related graft donors, with transient mixed chimerism.

The assay was immunoSEQ multiplex PCR, and TCRdb's table has in-frame clones only and misses some. The table lists approximately 67,000 clones, 80% to 95% of them singletons. The CDR3 is made up of 14 amino acids. Per the germline V gene, CDR1 is SGHTA and CDR2 is FQGTGA. V was clipped by 8 bases and J by 6 bases; unmatched bases: 7. The genes are TRBV7-3 and TRBJ2-1; 10 bases fit TRBD2. This receptor was obtained from a human donor who received a combined kidney and bone marrow transplant. Material: CD8+ T cells from blood, obtained before the transplant. DNA of the CDR3: TGTGCCAGCTCTAGGCTAGCGGGGGCCAATGAGCAGTTCTTC. It specifies CASSRLAGANEQFF.